This TCR beta chain was sequenced in a study of human T cells and chemical hapten exposure. Whole-study results and caveats: DPC sensitization did not alter TCRs above 1 in 1000 frequency.

This clonotype was recorded a few times. Antigen unknown. TCRdb redid the calling of the RACE reads with MiXCR, one entry per CDR3 protein. The profile shows roughly 180,000 distinct CDR3 sequences, 20% to 25% of them singletons. Trimming at V came to 6 bases and at J to 6 bases, leaving 7 bases not matched to a gene. This CDR3 has 14 residues. Germline lookup yields CDR1 MNHEY and CDR2 SVGAGI. This sample's time point: patch test 1, 2 weeks after DPC sensitization. This sample's treatment: therapeutic diphenylcyclopropenone sensitization with weekly scalp DPC. This TCR was recovered from a woman aged 50 to 65 with alopecia areata. Some clones in this sample may be carry-over from other donors' samples. The sequenced sample was whole blood, obtained in connection with sensitization to the hapten diphenylcyclopropenone (DPC). V gene TRBV6-5 combines with J gene TRBJ1-5, with 8 bases aligning to TRBD1. CDR3 nucleotide sequence: TGTGCCAGCAGATCGGACAGGGAGAGTCAGCCCCAGCATTTT. It codes for CASRSDRESQPQHF.